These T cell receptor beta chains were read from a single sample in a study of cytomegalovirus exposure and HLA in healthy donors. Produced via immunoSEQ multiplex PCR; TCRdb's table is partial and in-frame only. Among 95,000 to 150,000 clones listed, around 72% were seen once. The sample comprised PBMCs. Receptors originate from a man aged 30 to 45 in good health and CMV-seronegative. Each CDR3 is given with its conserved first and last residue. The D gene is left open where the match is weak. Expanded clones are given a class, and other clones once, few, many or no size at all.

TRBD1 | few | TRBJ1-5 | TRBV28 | TGTGCCAGCAGTTTGACAGGGCCAGCTCAGCCCCAGCATTTT | CASSLTGPAQPQHF
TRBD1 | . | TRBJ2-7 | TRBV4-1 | TGCGCCAGCAGCCAAGTACCGGGACAGGGGGCCGACGAGCAGTACTTC | CASSQVPGQGADEQYF
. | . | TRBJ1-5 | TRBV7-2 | TGTGCCAGCAGCACCCTGGGGGGGCCCAACCAGCCCCAGCATTTT | CASSTLGGPNQPQHF
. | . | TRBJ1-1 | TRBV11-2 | TGTGCCAGCAGCGAGGGGGGGGGAGGGACTGAAGCTTTCTTT | CASSEGGGGTEAFF
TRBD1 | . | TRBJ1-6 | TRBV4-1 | TGCGCCAGCAGCCTGGACAGGGTTATTTCACCCCTCCACTTT | CASSLDRVISPLHF
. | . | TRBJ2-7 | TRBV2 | TGTGCCAGCAGGAGTCGGGGTTCCTACGAGCAGTACTTC | CASRSRGSYEQYF
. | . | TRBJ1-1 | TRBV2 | TGTGCCAGCAGCTCGAGGGGACTTAACACTGAAGCTTTCTTT | CASSSRGLNTEAFF
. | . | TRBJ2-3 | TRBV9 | TGTGCCAGCAGCGAGGCGGCGTTGCGCCTCACCACAGATACGCAGTATTTT | CASSEAALRLTTDTQYF
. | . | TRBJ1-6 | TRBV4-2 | TGTGCCAGCAGCCAAGATAGGGTCCAGGGAAGCTCCTATAATTCACCCCTCCACTTT | CASSQDRVQGSSYNSPLHF
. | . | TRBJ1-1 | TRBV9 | TGTGCCAGCAGCATATTAGAGAACACTGAAGCTTTCTTT | CASSILENTEAFF
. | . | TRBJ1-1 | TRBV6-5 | TGTGCCAGCAGCAGAACTTCAAAGGAGGCTTTCTTT | CASSRTSKEAFF
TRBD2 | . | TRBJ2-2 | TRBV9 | TGTGCCAGCAGCGTAGCTACAGGGACTAGCGGGGGGATGAACACCGGGGAGCTGTTTTTT | CASSVATGTSGGMNTGELFF
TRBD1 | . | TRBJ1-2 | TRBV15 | TGTGCCACCAGCAGAGATGGGGCAGGGGGCTCTTTTTTTTATGGCTACACCTTC | CATSRDGAGGSFFYGYTF
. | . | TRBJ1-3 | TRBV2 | TGTGCCAGCATAGGTCGGGGTAGTGGAAACACCATATATTTT | CASIGRGSGNTIYF
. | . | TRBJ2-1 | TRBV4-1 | TGCGCCAGCAGCCCTCAGGGGATCAATGAGCAGTTCTTC | CASSPQGINEQFF
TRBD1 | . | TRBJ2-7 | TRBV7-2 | TGTGCCAGCAGCACCGACAGGGCTTCCTACGAGCAGTACTTC | CASSTDRASYEQYF
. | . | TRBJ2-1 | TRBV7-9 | TGTGCCAGCAGCTTACCTGCACACAGGTATGAGCAGTTCTTC | CASSLPAHRYEQFF
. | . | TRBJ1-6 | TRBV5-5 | TGTGCCAGCAGCTTTTTAGGGGATAATTCACCCCTCCACTTT | CASSFLGDNSPLHF
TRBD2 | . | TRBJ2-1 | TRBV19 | TGTGCCAGTAGTAGACCTATTAGCGGGGGAAGGAATGAGCAGTTCTTC | CASSRPISGGRNEQFF
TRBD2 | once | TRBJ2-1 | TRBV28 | TGTGCCAGCAGTTTAAATCGGGGGGGCTCTAATGAGCAGTTCTTC | CASSLNRGGSNEQFF
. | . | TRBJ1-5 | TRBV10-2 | TGCGCCAGCGCTTTTACAGGGAATGGCAATCAGCCCCAGCATTTT | CASAFTGNGNQPQHF
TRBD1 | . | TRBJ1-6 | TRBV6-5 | TGTGCCAGCAGGTCCGGGACAGGGGTATCACCCCTCCACTTT | CASRSGTGVSPLHF
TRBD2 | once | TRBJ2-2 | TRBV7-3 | TGTGCCAGCAGCCGCCCGGTAGCGGGATTAAACACCGGGGAGCTGTTTTTT | CASSRPVAGLNTGELFF
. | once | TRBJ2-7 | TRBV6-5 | TGTGCCAGCAACAGACAGCCCAGCTCCTACGAGCAGTACTTC | CASNRQPSSYEQYF
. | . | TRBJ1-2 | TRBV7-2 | TGTGCCAGCAGCCTAAATCCAGGCGTCGGCTATGGCTACACCTTC | CASSLNPGVGYGYTF
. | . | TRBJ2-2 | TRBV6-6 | TGTGCCAGCGTCGATTGGGGGCACACCGGGGAGCTGTTTTTT | CASVDWGHTGELFF
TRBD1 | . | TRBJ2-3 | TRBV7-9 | TGTGCCAGCAGCCACTGGGACAGGGAAGGGACGGATACGCAGTATTTT | CASSHWDREGTDTQYF
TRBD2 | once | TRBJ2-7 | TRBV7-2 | TGTGCCAGCAGGGGGACCGGGACTAGATCCTCCGAGCAGTACTTC | CASRGTGTRSSEQYF
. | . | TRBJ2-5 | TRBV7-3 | TGTGCCAGCAGCCCGTGGGCCGGCGAGACCCAGTACTTC | CASSPWAGETQYF
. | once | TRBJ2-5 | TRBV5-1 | TGCGCCAGCAGCCCCCTGGGACCACAGGGTATGGGCACCCAGTACTTC | CASSPLGPQGMGTQYF
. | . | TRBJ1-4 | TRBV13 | TGTGCCACCGCCATAAACCGGGAAAAACTGTTTTTT | CATAINREKLFF
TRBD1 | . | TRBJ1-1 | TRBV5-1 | TGCGCCAGCAGCTTTTATGACAGGGACACTGAAGCTTTCTTT | CASSFYDRDTEAFF
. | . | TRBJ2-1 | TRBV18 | TGTGCCAGCTCACCACCAATTGGACACAGCTCCTACAATGAGCAGTTCTTC | CASSPPIGHSSYNEQFF
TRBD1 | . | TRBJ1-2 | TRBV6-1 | TGTGCCAGCAGTCCGGGACAGGGTTTCAGCTATGGCTACACCTTC | CASSPGQGFSYGYTF
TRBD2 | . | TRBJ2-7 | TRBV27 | TGTGCCAGCAGTTTATCCGGGACTAGGATAGGCGAGCAGTACTTC | CASSLSGTRIGEQYF
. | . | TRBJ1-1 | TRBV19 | TGTGCCAGTACCCTCAGGCAGGGGACTGAAGCTTTCTTT | CASTLRQGTEAFF
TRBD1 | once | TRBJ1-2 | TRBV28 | TGTGCCAGCAGTTCCGGACAGGGGGATGGCTATGGCTACACCTTC | CASSSGQGDGYGYTF
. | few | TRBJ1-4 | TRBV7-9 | TGTTCCAGCCAGCTAGAAGAAAAACTGTTTTTT | CSSQLEEKLFF
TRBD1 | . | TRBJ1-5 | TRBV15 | TGTGCCACCAGCAGCCCCCTGACAGGGTTGGCTCAGCCCCAGCATTTT | CATSSPLTGLAQPQHF
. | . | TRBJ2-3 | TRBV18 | TGTGCCAGCTCACCACCTTCATCAGATACGCAGTATTTT | CASSPPSSDTQYF
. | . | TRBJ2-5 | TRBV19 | TGTGCCAGTGCCTCGGGGGAGACCCAGTACTTC | CASASGETQYF
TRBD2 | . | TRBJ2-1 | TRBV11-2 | TGTGCCAGCAGCTTGTGGACTAGCGGGGGGCGGGGGGATGAGCAGTTCTTC | CASSLWTSGGRGDEQFF
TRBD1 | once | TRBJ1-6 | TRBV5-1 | TGCGCCAGCAGCCCAACCGGGACAGACAATTCACCCCTCCACTTT | CASSPTGTDNSPLHF
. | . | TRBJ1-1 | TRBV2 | TGTGCCAGCATGAGGTCCGAGAACACTGAAGCTTTCTTT | CASMRSENTEAFF
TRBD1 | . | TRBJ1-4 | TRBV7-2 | TGTGCCAGCAGCTTAGCTTGGACAGGGGTAGATGAAAAACTGTTTTTT | CASSLAWTGVDEKLFF
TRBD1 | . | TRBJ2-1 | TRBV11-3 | TGTGCCAGCAGCTTTGGGACAGTCTCCTACAATGAGCAGTTCTTC | CASSFGTVSYNEQFF
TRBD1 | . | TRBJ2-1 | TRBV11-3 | TGTGCCAGCAGCCGTACCGGGACAGGATCCTACAATGAGCAGTTCTTC | CASSRTGTGSYNEQFF
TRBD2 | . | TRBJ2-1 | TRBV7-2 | TGTGCCAGCAGCTTGGGGGGTCTAGCGGGGGCCTCGTATACTGAGCAGTTCTTC | CASSLGGLAGASYTEQFF
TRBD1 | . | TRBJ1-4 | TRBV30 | TGTGCCTGGAGCGGGGACAGTAATGAAAAACTGTTTTTT | CAWSGDSNEKLFF
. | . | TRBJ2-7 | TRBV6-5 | TGTGCCAGCAGTTACAATTCGGGTCCCTACGAGCAGTACTTC | CASSYNSGPYEQYF
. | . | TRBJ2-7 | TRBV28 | TGTGCCAGCAGTCCCCGGAGGCGGAGGAGCTCCTACGAGCAGTACTTC | CASSPRRRRSSYEQYF
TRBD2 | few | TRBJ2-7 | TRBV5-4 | TGTGCCAGCAGTTCCGGGACTAGCGGGGGGCCCTCCTCCTACGAGCAGTACTTC | CASSSGTSGGPSSYEQYF
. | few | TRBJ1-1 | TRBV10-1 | TGCGCCATTTTCTCGACAGGAAAGAACACTGAAGCTTTCTTT | CAIFSTGKNTEAFF
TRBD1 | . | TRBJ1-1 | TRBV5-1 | TGCGCCAGCAGCTTATTAGGACAGGGTACTGAAGCTTTCTTT | CASSLLGQGTEAFF
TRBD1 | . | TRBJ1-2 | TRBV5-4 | TGTGCCAGCAGCTTGAACTCGGGACAGGGAATGGGTGGCTACACCTTC | CASSLNSGQGMGGYTF
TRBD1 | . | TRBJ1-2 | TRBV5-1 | TGCGCCAGCAGCTTTACAGGGGGATCCTCTAACTATGGCTACACCTTC | CASSFTGGSSNYGYTF
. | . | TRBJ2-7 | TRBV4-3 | TGCGCCAGCAGCCAGCGAGCCTCTTACTACGAGCAGTACTTC | CASSQRASYYEQYF
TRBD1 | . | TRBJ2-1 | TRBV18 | TGTGCCAGCTCACCACTCGACAGGGGTAGGGATGAGCAGTTCTTC | CASSPLDRGRDEQFF
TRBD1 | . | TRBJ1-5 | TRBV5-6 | TGTGCCAGCAGCTCCGACTCGGGACAGGGGATTGGGCAGCCCCAGCATTTT | CASSSDSGQGIGQPQHF
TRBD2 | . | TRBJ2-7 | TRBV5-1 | TGCGCCAGCAGCTTGGTTACTAGCGGTACCTACGAGCAGTACTTC | CASSLVTSGTYEQYF